Sequencing of this TCR beta chain was carried out in a study of T-cell reconstitution after alpha-beta-depleted transplantation in children. Study-wide points: Surviving recipient cells, namely T cells and thymic progenitors, were the source of high day-60 TCRbeta diversity in some patients. The origin of alpha-beta T cells about two months after transplant was reportedly several hundred expanded graft clones. T-cell numbers and diversity one year post-transplant derived largely from freshly generated T cells.

Preparation of the TCRbeta library used unique molecular identifiers. TCRdb redid the calling of the PCR reads with MiXCR, one entry per CDR3 protein. The table shows 350,000 to 500,000 distinct CDR3 sequences, with 43% occurring only once. CDR3 length: 13 residues. Trimming took off 2 bases at V and 7 bases at J, with 12 bases between the two ends. Germline V gene data show CDR1 as DFQATT and CDR2 as SNEGSKA (reference sequence). About this clonotype itself: Its specificity is unknown.

The rearrangement links TRBV20-1 to TRBJ1-3; possible D gene TRBD1, 6 bases. This receptor was identified in a girl aged 2-9 years with aplastic anemia, due to receive a stem cell transplant. The sample here was PBMCs, taken before TCRalphabeta/CD19-depleted stem cell transplant. DNA for the CDR3: TGCAGTGCTAGATCTACAGGGTCGAACACCATATATTTT. It is translated as CSARSTGSNTIYF.